This T cell receptor beta chain was recovered during a study of cytomegalovirus exposure and HLA in healthy donors. Whole-study results and caveats: Cytomegalovirus status, reportedly, was diagnosed with high specificity and sensitivity by the classifier. Cytomegalovirus-associated TCR beta chains were listed, numbering 150 to 200.

This clone has a single count. Its antigen is unknown. The germline CDR1 and CDR2 sequences are SGHVS and FNYEAQ. CDR3 length: 15 residues. Germline trimming cut 1 base from V and 5 bases from J; bases unmatched to any gene: 4. Profiled with immunoSEQ multiplex PCR; TCRdb holds only in-frame clones, not every one. The data hold tens of thousands of clones, with roughly 80% observed a single time. The donors were members of the validation cohort comprising about 130 subjects, separate from the roughly 730-subject first cohort. The specimen sequenced was PBMCs. This receptor was taken from a woman younger than 35 in good health and CMV-seropositive. The V call is TRBV7-6, the J call TRBJ2-5, with 10 bases matching TRBD1. CDR3 nucleotide sequence: TGTGCCAGCAGCTTAGAGACAGGGGGCGACGAGACCCAGTACTTC. Encoded protein: CASSLETGGDETQYF. Full variable domain (remainder filled in from reference TRBV7-6 and TRBJ2-5): GAGVSQSPRYKVTKRGQDVALRCDPISGHVSLYWYRQALGQGPEFLTYFNYEAQQDKSGLPNDRFSAERPEGSISTLTIQRTEQRDSAMYRCASSLETGGDETQYFGPGTRLLVL.